This entry lists 23 T cell receptor beta chains sequenced from one sample in a study of low-dose radiotherapy and immunotherapy resistance in tumors. cDNA synthesis used a TRAV/TRBV-specific primer set for both chains. The PCR that amplified TCRs ran for 20 to 25 cycles, relying on a constant-region primer and a V-primer adapter. One entry per CDR3 protein results from TCRdb running MiXCR on the reads. The data contain roughly 76,000 distinct CDR3 sequences, approximately 17% of them seen just once; the ten biggest clones take up 5% to 6.5%. Time point in this sample: before trial treatment. The specimen was PBMCs, collected before treatment. Source of these receptors: a male donor with prostate cancer.

For this clonotype: The CDR3 does not close with the conserved phenylalanine or tryptophan, likely indicating a read error. This rearrangement joins TRBV7-2 to TRBJ2-2; 16 bases map to TRBD2. Germline V CDR1 and CDR2: SGHTA, FQGNSA. Trimming cost V 6 bases and J 3 bases; bases outside gene matches: 10. CDR3 length: 19 amino acids. The CDR3 protein is CASSSQGLAGGLDTGELFL. The CDR3 DNA reads as TGTGCCAGCAGTTCACAGGGACTAGCGGGGGGGCTAGACACCGGGGAGCTGTTTTTA.

This clonotype was detected ten times or more. V usage is TRBV12-3 or TRBV12-4 and J usage is TRBJ1-2, with D uncertain. Trimming left V 3 bases short and J 8 bases short, with 7 bases between. The CDR3 is made up of 11 amino acids. The CDR3 spells CASSFLGGYTF. The CDR3 nucleotides read TGTGCCAGCAGTTTCTTGGGGGGCTACACCTTC.

This clonotype has ten or more counts. V and J are TRBV5-4 and TRBJ1-1, with a weak D call TRBD1 (6 bases). CDR3 size: 14 residues. From germline, CDR1 is SGHNT and CDR2 YYREEE (reference sequence). Trimming cost V 3 bases and J 1 base, with 10 bases left between them. The CDR3 DNA is TGTGCCAGCAGCTCACGGACAGCGAACACTGAAGCTTTCTTT. Amino acids: CASSSRTANTEAFF. Using reference TRBV5-4 and TRBJ1-1 for the parts outside the CDR3, the full variable domain is ETGVTQSPTHLIKTRGQQVTLRCSSQSGHNTVSWYQQALGQGPQFIFQYYREEENGRGNFPPRFSGLQFPNYSSELNVNALELDDSALYLCASSSRTANTEAFFGQGTRLTVV.

This clonotype was counted at least ten times. The gene calls are TRBV20-1 and TRBJ2-7; 7 nucleotides line up with TRBD1. CDR1 is DFQATT and CDR2 is SNEGSKA in the germline V gene (reference sequence). The CDR3 sequence is 18 residues long. The V gene end was trimmed by 0 bases and the J gene end by 9 bases; junction bases not matched to a gene: 23. CDR3 nucleotides: TGCAGTGCTAGAGATGTCGGAATCACTGAGGGACAGATAGGTGGGCAGTACTTC. Protein: CSARDVGITEGQIGGQYF.

The chain is built from TRBV9 and TRBJ1-4; D is unresolved. The CDR3 contains 13 residues. CDR1 and CDR2 from the germline V gene are SGDLS and YYNGEE. V dropped 2 bases and J dropped 4 bases, with 6 bases sitting between them. The CDR3 DNA follows: TGTGCCAGCAGCGTGGGTCTTAATGAAAAACTGTTTTTT. Translating it yields CASSVGLNEKLFF.

This clonotype was picked up many times. The chain recombines TRBV9 with TRBJ2-5; 11 bases are shared with TRBD2. Losses at the gene ends were 4 bases for V and 5 bases for J; bases not matched to a gene: 4. The CDR3 covers 14 residues. The germline gives CDR1 SGDLS, CDR2 YYNGEE. CDR3 region: CASSQTSGGETQYF. The CDR3 DNA reads as TGTGCCAGCAGCCAAACTAGCGGGGGTGAGACCCAGTACTTC. Supplemented by reference TRBV9 and TRBJ2-5, the full variable domain reads DSGVTQTPKHLITATGQRVTLRCSPRSGDLSVYWYQQSLDQGLQFLIQYYNGEERAKGNILERFSAQQFPDLHSELNLSSLELGDSALYFCASSQTSGGETQYFGPGTRLLVL.

This clonotype was observed many times. Here the CDR3 DNA reads TGTGCCAGCAGCTTAGTAGCGGGGGTCTACAATGAGCAGTTCTTC. It specifies CASSLVAGVYNEQFF. The chain employs TRBV7-2 and TRBJ2-1, with TRBD2 matching 9 bases. Germline CDR1 reads SGHTA; CDR2 reads FQGNSA. J lost 3 bases, V lost 1 base, and 1 base had no gene match. This CDR3 contains 15 residues.

This clonotype was detected ten times or more. J is TRBJ2-3 and V is TRBV24-1, with TRBD2 identical over 7 bases. The CDR3 is made up of 16 amino acids. V was clipped by 3 bases and J by 0 bases; unmatched bases: 5. Germline V gene data show CDR1 as KGHDR and CDR2 as SFDVKD. CDR3 loop: CATSDPSGISTDTQYF. CDR3 nucleotide sequence: TGTGCCACCAGTGATCCAAGCGGGATTAGCACAGATACGCAGTATTTT.

Many counts were recorded for this clonotype. The gene calls are TRBV6-2 or TRBV6-3 and TRBJ1-4; D gene uncertain. Per germline, CDR1 MNHEY and CDR2 SVGEGT. The CDR3 contains 13 residues. Trimming removed 9 bases at V and 7 bases at J, with 15 bases between. The CDR3, as DNA: TGTGCCAGGCCCTACCGCTTGGGTGAAAAACTGTTTTTT. Amino acids: CARPYRLGEKLFF.

This clonotype appeared a few times. J is TRBJ1-1 and V is TRBV28; D is ambiguous. The germline V and J ends were trimmed by 8 bases and 1 base, with 20 bases remaining between them. There are 16 residues in the CDR3. Germline CDR1 reads MDHEN; CDR2 reads SYDVKM. CDR3 coding DNA: TGTGCCAGCCCGCCGACTCGAGGCAGAACGAACACTGAAGCTTTCTTT. It codes for CASPPTRGRTNTEAFF.

Of note for this clonotype: A far larger clone is one nucleotide away, so this likely arose from a read error. The chain carries TRBV3-1 and TRBJ2-5; maybe TRBD1 (6 bases). The CDR3 has 17 amino acids. CDR1 is LGHDT and CDR2 is YNNKEL in the germline V gene (reference sequence). The V end lost 10 bases, the J end lost 3 bases, and 27 bases lay between the germline ends. The CDR3 nucleotides read TGTGCCAACAGTTTATTACCATACAGGGATTCGGAAGAGACCCAGTACTTC. Its translation is CANSLLPYRDSEETQYF.

This clonotype was counted at least ten times. This chain joins TRBV5-1 and TRBJ2-1; D possibly matches TRBD1 or TRBD2 (5 bases each). The CDR3 totals 16 residues. The germline V and J ends were trimmed by 0 bases and 9 bases, with 19 bases remaining between them. Germline CDR1 SGHRS, CDR2 YFSETQ. The CDR3 DNA sequence: TGCGCCAGCAGCTTGGAAGTCCCCGGGGCAGCCGGTGAGCAGTTCTTC. Translated, it gives CASSLEVPGAAGEQFF.

This clonotype was counted many times. The genes are TRBV29-1 and TRBJ2-1; 7 bases line up with TRBD1. CDR3 length equals 15 residues. CDR1 is SQVTM, CDR2 ANQGSEA, per germline. DNA for the CDR3: TGCACGACGACAGGGAGTTCGAGCTCCTACAATGAGCAGTTCTTC. Translated: CTTTGSSSSYNEQFF.

This clonotype was seen ten or more times. This chain uses TRBV11-2 with TRBJ2-7, with D hard to call. Per the germline V gene, CDR1 is SGHAT and CDR2 is FQNNGV. V lost 5 bases and J 2 bases, leaving 22 bases between the germline ends. The CDR3 has 17 residues. CDR3 protein: CASSPVNRVRRTYEQYF. In DNA form, the CDR3 reads TGTGCCAGCAGCCCCGTTAACCGGGTTCGGCGGACCTACGAGCAGTACTTC.

This clonotype was seen many times. The chain couples TRBV4-2 to TRBJ1-2, with D unresolved. CDR1 is LGHNA and CDR2 is YNFKEQ in the germline V gene. V gave up 3 bases and J gave up 6 bases, with 17 bases separating them. This CDR3 has 15 residues. CDR3 DNA: TGTGCCAGCAGCCAGCCAGCGGCCCACCTCAATGGCTACACCTTC. Protein: CASSQPAAHLNGYTF.

The V and J genes are TRBV5-6 and TRBJ2-3, with D possibly being TRBD2 (6 bases). V was cut by 5 bases and J by 1 base, with 17 bases left in between. The CDR3 consists of 16 residues. Germline V gene sequence: CDR1 SGHDT, CDR2 YYEEEE. The CDR3 loop reads CASSRATRWGTDTQYF. CDR3 sequence (DNA): TGTGCCAGCAGTCGCGCGACTAGGTGGGGCACAGATACGCAGTATTTT.

This clonotype was seen repeatedly, ten times or more. This chain uses TRBV23-1 with TRBJ2-1; 8 bases map to TRBD2. TRBV23-1 is treated as an ORF (open reading frame) with a function not yet certain. The junction had 16 bases not matched to a gene; V was cut back by 3 bases and J by 0 bases. The CDR3 is made up of 20 amino acids. The CDR3 is CASSHPPLAGGSSSYNEQFF. In nucleotides, the CDR3 is TGCGCCAGCAGTCACCCCCCTCTGGCGGGAGGTTCGAGCTCCTACAATGAGCAGTTCTTC.

The gene calls are TRBV5-1 and TRBJ2-7; TRBD1 matches 9 bases. Germline V lookup: CDR1 SGHRS, CDR2 YFSETQ. V shed 0 bases, J shed 5 bases, and the junction held 3 bases outside the gene matches. The CDR3 sequence is 14 residues long. The CDR3 region is CASSLGTGDHEQYF. CDR3 in DNA: TGCGCCAGCAGCTTGGGGACAGGGGACCACGAGCAGTACTTC. The whole variable domain, filled in from reference TRBV5-1 and TRBJ2-7, reads KAGVTQTPRYLIKTRGQQVTLSCSPISGHRSVSWYQQTPGQGLQFLFEYFSETQRNKGNFPGRFSGRQFSNSRSEMNVSTLELGDSALYLCASSLGTGDHEQYFGPGTRLTVT.

This clonotype was found many times. The rearrangement uses TRBV4-1 and TRBJ2-1, with D possibly being TRBD1 or TRBD2 (5 bases each). Germline CDR1 is MGHRA and CDR2 is YSYEKL. This CDR3 spans 18 amino acids. The ends were cut back, 0 bases at V and 8 bases at J, with 23 bases in the middle. The DNA for the CDR3 is TGCGCCAGCAGCCAAGAGGGTCGTTTCAGGGACGTGGGCCATGAGCAGTTCTTC. As protein: CASSQEGRFRDVGHEQFF.

Notes on this clonotype: A far more abundant clone sits one base away, making this likely a read error. CDR3 sequence reads: CASSDLTEAGGNEQYF. As DNA, the CDR3 is TGTGCCAGCAGCGACCTTACAGAGGCAGGGGGGAATGAGCAGTACTTC. J is TRBJ2-7 and V is TRBV11-1, with D perhaps matching TRBD1 (7 bases). CDR3 size: 16 residues. V was clipped by 5 bases and J by 7 bases, with 24 bases between them. CDR1 is SGHAT, CDR2 FQDESV, per germline (reference sequence).

This clonotype was detected many times. The rearrangement joins TRBV7-9 to TRBJ1-6; D gene uncertain. CDR3 size: 17 residues. Germline CDR1 and CDR2: SEHNR and FQNEAQ (reference sequence). The V gene lost 3 bases and the J gene lost 7 bases, with 19 bases spanning the gap. The CDR3 here is CASSFGSLNAGNSPLHF. The CDR3 region has the DNA TGTGCCAGCAGCTTCGGGTCTTTGAACGCCGGGAATTCACCCCTCCACTTT.

This clonotype was recorded at least ten times. V is TRBV7-9 and J is TRBJ2-2; D ambiguous. Germline V lookup: CDR1 SEHNR, CDR2 FQNEAQ (reference sequence). V shed 11 bases and J shed 3 bases, with 13 bases lying between them. The CDR3 runs to 13 residues. For the CDR3, the DNA is TGTGCCCACAGCTACGTGGACACCGGGGAGCTGTTTTTT. Its translation is CAHSYVDTGELFF.

This clonotype was seen ten or more times. The genes are TRBV15 and TRBJ1-2; D may be TRBD1 (6 bases). V lost 0 bases and J 3 bases, leaving 14 bases between the germline ends. Germline values: CDR1 LNHNV, CDR2 YYDKDF (reference sequence). The CDR3 runs to 16 residues. The chain's CDR3 is CATSRDAIQGYYGYTF. The DNA for the CDR3 is TGTGCCACCAGCAGAGATGCCATTCAGGGGTACTATGGCTACACCTTC.